What follows is one TCR beta chain and its context. No antigen is known for it. This entry is derived from a study of graft-versus-host responses after intestinal transplantation. Study details: Anti-thymocyte globulin induction preceded 2 to 4 years of tacrolimus and steroid maintenance in all recipients.

Libraries were prepared by immunoSEQ multiplex PCR; TCRdb keeps only in-frame clonotypes and omits some of them. The sample contains over 10,000 clones, roughly 93% of which appear only once. Points from the study as a whole: Analysis identified GvH clones in recipient marrow, with some appearing first in ileum or blood.

Material: PBMCs, obtained around 1,000 days after intestinal transplantation. The sequence was obtained from a human patient who received an intestinal transplant, so some T cells may come from the graft donor.

The CDR3 spells CASSPGQMNTEAFF. CDR3 DNA sequence: TGTGCCAGCAGTCCAGGACAGATGAACACTGAAGCTTTCTTT. The rearrangement links TRBV7-6 to TRBJ1-1; tentatively, D is TRBD1 (6 bases). Per the germline V gene, CDR1 is SGHVS and CDR2 is FNYEAQ. This CDR3 is 14 amino acids long. The V end was cut by 6 bases, the J end by 0 bases, with 11 bases between.